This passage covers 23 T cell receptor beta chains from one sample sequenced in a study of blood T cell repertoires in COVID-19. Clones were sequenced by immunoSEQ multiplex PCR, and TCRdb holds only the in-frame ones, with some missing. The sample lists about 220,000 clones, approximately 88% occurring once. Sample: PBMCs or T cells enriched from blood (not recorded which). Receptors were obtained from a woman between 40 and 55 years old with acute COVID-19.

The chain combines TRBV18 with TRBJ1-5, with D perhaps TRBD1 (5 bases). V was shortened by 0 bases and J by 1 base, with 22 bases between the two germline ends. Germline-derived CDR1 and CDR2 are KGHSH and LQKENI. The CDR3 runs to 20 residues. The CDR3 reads CASSPPISGEWWSSNQPQHF. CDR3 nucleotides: TGTGCCAGCTCACCACCAATATCGGGGGAGTGGTGGAGCAGCAATCAGCCCCAGCATTTT.

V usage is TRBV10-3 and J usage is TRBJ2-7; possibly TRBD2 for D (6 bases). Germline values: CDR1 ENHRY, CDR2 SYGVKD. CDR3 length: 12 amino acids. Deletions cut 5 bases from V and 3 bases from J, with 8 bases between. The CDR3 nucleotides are TGTGCCATCAGTTCCGGGGGCTACGAGCAGTACTTC. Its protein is CAISSGGYEQYF.

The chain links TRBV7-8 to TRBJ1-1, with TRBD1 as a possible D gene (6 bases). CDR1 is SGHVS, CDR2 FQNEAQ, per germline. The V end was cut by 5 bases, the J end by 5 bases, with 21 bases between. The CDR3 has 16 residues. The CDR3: CASSPAGAGRGTEAFF. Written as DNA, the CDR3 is TGTGCCAGCAGCCCGGCGGGGGCGGGAAGGGGAACTGAAGCTTTCTTT.

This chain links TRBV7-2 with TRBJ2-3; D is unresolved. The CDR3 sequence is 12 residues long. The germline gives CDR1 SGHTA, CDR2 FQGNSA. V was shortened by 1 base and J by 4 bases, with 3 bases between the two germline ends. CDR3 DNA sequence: TGTGCCAGCAGCTTAGTCGCAGATACGCAGTATTTT. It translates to CASSLVADTQYF. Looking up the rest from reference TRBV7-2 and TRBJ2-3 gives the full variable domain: GAGVSQSPSNKVTEKGKDVELRCDPISGHTALYWYRQSLGQGLEFLIYFQGNSAPDKSGLPSDRFSAERTGGSVSTLTIQRTQQEDSAVYLCASSLVADTQYFGPGTRLTVL.

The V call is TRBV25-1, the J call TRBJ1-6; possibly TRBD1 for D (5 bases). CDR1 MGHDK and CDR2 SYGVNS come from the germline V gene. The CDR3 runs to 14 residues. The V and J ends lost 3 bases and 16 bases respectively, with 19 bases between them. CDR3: CASSEVPDAGLLHF. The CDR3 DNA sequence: TGTGCCAGCAGTGAGGTGCCGGACGCGGGACTACTCCACTTT.

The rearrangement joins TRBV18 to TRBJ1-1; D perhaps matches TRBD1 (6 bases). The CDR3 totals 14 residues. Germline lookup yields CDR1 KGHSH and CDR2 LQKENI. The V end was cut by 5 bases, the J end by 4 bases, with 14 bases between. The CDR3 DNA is TGTGCCAGCTCATCTAACAGGGAGCGCACTGAAGCTTTCTTT. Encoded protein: CASSSNRERTEAFF.

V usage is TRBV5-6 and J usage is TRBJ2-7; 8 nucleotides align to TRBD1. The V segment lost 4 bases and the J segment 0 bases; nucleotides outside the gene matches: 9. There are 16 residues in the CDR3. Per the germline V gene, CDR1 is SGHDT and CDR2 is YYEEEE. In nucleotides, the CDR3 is TGTGCCAGCAGCGTTTTCCGGGACAGGAGCTCCTACGAGCAGTACGTC. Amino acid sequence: CASSVFRDRSSYEQYV.

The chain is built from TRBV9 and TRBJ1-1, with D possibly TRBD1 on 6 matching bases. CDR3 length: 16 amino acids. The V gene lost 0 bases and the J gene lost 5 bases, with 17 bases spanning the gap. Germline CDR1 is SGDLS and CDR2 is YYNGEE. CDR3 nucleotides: TGTGCCAGCAGCGTAGTTCCAGGGGCGGGAGTTACTGAAGCTTTCTTT. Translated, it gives CASSVVPGAGVTEAFF.

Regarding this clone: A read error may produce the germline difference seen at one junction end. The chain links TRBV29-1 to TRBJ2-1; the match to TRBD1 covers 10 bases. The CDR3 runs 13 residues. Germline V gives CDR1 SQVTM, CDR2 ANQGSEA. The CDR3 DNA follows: TGCAGCGTTCTGACAGGGGGCTACTATGAGCAGTTCTTC. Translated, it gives CSVLTGGYYEQFF.

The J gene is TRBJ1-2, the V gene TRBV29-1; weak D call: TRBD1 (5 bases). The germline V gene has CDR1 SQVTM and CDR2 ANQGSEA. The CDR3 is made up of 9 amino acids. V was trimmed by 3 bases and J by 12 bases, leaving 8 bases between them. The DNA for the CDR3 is TGCAGCGTTGACCAGGGTAACACCTTC. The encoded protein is CSVDQGNTF.

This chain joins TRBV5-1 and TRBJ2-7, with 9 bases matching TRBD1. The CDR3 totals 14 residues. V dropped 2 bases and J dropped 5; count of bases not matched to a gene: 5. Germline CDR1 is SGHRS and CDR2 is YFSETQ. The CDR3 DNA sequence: TGCGCCAGCAGCTTAGGACAGGGGTGGGACGAGCAGTACTTC. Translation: CASSLGQGWDEQYF.

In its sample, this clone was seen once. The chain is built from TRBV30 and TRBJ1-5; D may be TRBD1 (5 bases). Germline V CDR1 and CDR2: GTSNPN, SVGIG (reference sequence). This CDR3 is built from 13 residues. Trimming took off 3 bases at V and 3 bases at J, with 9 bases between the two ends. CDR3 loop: CAWSGGTNQPQHF. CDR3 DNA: TGTGCCTGGAGCGGGGGAACCAATCAGCCCCAGCATTTT.

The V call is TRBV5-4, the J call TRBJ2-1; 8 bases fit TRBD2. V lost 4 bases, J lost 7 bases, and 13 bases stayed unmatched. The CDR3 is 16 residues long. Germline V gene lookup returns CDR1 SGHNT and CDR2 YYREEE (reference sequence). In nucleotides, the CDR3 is TGTGCCAGCAGCCGAGACCCGGGGGGGATCGGGAATGAGCAGTTCTTC. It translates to CASSRDPGGIGNEQFF.

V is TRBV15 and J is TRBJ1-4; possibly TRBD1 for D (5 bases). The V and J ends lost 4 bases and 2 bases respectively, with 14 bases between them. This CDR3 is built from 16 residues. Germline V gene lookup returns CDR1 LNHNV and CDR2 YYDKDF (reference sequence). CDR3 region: CATSTGSTATNEKLFF. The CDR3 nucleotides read TGTGCCACCAGCACCGGGTCGACAGCGACTAATGAAAAACTGTTTTTT.

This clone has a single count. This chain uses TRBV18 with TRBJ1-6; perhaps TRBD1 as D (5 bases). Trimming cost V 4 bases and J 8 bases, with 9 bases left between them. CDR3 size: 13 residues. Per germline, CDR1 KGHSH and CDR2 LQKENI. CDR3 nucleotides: TGTGCCAGCTCACGAACCAGGGATTCACCCCTCCACTTT. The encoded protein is CASSRTRDSPLHF.

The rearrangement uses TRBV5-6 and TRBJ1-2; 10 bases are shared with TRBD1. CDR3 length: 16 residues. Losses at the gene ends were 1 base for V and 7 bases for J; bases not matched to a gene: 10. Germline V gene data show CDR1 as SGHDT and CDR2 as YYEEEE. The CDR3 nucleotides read TGTGCCAGCAGCTTGAATACGGGGACAGGGGACGCTGGCTACACCTTC. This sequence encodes CASSLNTGTGDAGYTF.

Here the CDR3 reads CASSSELAGKGANEQFF. The CDR3 bases are TGTGCCAGCAGTTCCGAACTAGCGGGAAAAGGGGCCAATGAGCAGTTCTTC. V gene TRBV6-2 or TRBV6-3 combines with J gene TRBJ2-1; 10 positions agree with TRBD2. V dropped 4 bases and J dropped 6; count of bases not matched to a gene: 12. This CDR3 is 17 amino acids long. Germline values: CDR1 MNHEY, CDR2 SVGEGT.

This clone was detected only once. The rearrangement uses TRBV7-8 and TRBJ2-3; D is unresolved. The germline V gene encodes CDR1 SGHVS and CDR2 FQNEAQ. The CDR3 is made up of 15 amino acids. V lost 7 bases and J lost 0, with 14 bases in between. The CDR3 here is CASKSEPQSTDTQYF. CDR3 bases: TGTGCCAGCAAATCCGAGCCCCAAAGCACAGATACGCAGTATTTT. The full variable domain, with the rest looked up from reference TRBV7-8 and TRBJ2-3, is GAGVSQSPRYKVAKRGQDVALRCDPISGHVSLFWYQQALGQGPEFLTYFQNEAQLDKSGLPSDRFFAERPEGSVSTLKIQRTQQEDSAVYLCASKSEPQSTDTQYFGPGTRLTVL.

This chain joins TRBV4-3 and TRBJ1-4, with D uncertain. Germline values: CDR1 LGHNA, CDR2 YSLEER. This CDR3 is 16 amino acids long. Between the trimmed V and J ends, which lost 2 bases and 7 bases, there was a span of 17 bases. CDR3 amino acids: CASSQTSERPLEKLFF. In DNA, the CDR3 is TGCGCCAGCAGCCAAACGTCCGAGCGGCCCCTTGAAAAACTGTTTTTT.

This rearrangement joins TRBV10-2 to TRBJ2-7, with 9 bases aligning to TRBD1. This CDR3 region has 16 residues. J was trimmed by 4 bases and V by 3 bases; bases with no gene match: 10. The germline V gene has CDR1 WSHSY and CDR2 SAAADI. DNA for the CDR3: TGCGCCAGCAGTGATCCGCCGGGACAGGGATCTTACGAGCAGTACGTC. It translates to CASSDPPGQGSYEQYV.

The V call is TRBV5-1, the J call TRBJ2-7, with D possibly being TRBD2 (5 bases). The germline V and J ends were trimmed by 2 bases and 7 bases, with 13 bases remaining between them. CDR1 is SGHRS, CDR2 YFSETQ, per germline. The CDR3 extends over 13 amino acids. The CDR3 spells CASSLNLAEEQYF. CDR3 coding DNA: TGCGCCAGCAGCTTAAATCTAGCAGAGGAGCAGTACTTC.

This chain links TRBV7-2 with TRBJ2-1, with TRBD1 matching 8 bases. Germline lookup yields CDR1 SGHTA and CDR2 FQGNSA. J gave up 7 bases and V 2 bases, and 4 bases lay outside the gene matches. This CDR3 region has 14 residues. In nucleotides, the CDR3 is TGTGCCAGCAGCTTAAAGAGGACAGGGAATGAGCAGTTCTTC. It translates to CASSLKRTGNEQFF.

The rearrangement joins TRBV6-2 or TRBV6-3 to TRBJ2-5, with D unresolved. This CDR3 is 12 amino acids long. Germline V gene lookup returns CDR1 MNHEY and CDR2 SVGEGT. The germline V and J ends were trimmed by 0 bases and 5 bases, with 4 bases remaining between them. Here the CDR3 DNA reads TGTGCCAGCAGTTACTCGAGGGAGACCCAGTACTTC. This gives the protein CASSYSRETQYF.